This T cell receptor beta chain was sequenced for a study of a mutant IDH1 vaccine in newly diagnosed glioma. Study-wide background: Of treated patients, approximately 60% were men and 37.5% women, averaging 40.4 years.

The method was immunoSEQ multiplex PCR; TCRdb's version includes in-frame clones alone and lacks a portion of them. The data hold about 51,000 clones, with 78% observed a single time. Of note for this clone: Its antigen is as yet unknown.

Time point here: week 5, during vaccination. A 20-mer mutant IDH1 peptide at 300 ug was injected subcutaneously with topical imiquimod. Germline CDR1 and CDR2: SNHLY and FYNNEI. The V end lost 6 bases, the J end lost 0 bases, and 12 bases lay between the germline ends. The CDR3 sequence is 15 residues long. This clonotype was sampled from a woman in her forties with glioma. This chain connects TRBV2 to TRBJ1-3; perhaps TRBD1 as D (6 bases). Sequences were derived from PBMCs, sampled from a glioma patient whose treatment included an IDH1 peptide vaccine. Written as DNA, the CDR3 is TGTGCCAGCAGCCGACAGGAGAGCTCTGGAAACACCATATATTTT. Translated: CASSRQESSGNTIYF.